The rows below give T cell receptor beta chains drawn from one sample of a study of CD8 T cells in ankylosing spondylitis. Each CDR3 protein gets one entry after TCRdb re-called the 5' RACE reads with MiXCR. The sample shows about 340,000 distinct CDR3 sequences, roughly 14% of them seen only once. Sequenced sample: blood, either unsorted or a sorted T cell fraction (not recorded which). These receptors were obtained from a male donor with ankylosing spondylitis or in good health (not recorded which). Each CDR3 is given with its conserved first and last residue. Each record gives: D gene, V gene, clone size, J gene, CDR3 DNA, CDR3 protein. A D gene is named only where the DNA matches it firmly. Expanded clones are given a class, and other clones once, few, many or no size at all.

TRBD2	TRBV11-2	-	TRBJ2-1	TGTGCCAGCAGCTTACTGGGACTAGCGGGGCCGAGCTCCTACAATGAGCAGTTCTTC	CASSLLGLAGPSSYNEQFF
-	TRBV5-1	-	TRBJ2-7	TGCGCCAGCAGCTTGGGCGTAGTTCGGGGACCCTACGAGCAGTACTTC	CASSLGVVRGPYEQYF
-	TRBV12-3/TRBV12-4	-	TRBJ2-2	TGTGCCAGCAGTTTTCTCCGATCTGGGGAGCTGTTTTTT	CASSFLRSGELFF
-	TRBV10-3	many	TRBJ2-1	TGTGCCATCAGTGGCGACTACAATGAGCAGTTCTTC	CAISGDYNEQFF
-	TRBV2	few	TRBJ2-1	TGTGCCAGCAGTGAAGGCCATCGAAGTGAGCAGTTCTTC	CASSEGHRSEQFF
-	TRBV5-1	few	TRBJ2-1	TGCGCCAGCACCACCGGGACGTACAATGAGCAGTTCTTC	CASTTGTYNEQFF
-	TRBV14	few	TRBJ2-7	TGTGCCAGCAGGGGCTGGGGGCGACCCTACGAGCAGTACTTC	CASRGWGRPYEQYF
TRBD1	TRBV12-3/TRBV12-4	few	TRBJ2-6	TGTGCCAGCGTTGGAGGATTTGGACAGGAAAGCTCTGGGGCCAACGTCCTGACTTTC	CASVGGFGQESSGANVLTF
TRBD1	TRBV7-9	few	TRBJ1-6	TGTGCCAGCGGGACAGGGGGAGGAATTAATTCACCCCTCCACTTT	CASGTGGGINSPLHF
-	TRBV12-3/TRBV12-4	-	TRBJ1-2	TGTGCCAGCAGTTACGGGTATGGCTACACCTTC	CASSYGYGYTF
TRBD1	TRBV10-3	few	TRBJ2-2	TGTGCCATCAGTGCGGGACAGGGGAACACCGGGGAGCTGTTTTTT	CAISAGQGNTGELFF
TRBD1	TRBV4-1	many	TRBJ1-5	TGCGCCAGCAGCCAAGAGGCCGGGAGGGCAGGGGGCCGGCAGCCCCAGCATTTT	CASSQEAGRAGGRQPQHF
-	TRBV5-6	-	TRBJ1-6	TGTGCCAGCAGCTTGACCGGGAGCTCCTATAATTCACCCCTCCACTTT	CASSLTGSSYNSPLHF
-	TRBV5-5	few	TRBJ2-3	TGTGCCAGCAGCCTCCCTCAGGATACGCAGTATTTT	CASSLPQDTQYF
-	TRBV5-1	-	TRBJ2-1	TGCGCCAGCAGCAACACAGGGTCGGGTGAGCAGTTCTTC	CASSNTGSGEQFF
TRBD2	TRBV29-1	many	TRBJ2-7	TGCAGCTACCAAAAGCGGGAGGGCCTCTACGAGCAGTACTTC	CSYQKREGLYEQYF
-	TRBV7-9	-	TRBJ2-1	TGTGCCAGCAGCTTAGAGACGGGGCGGGGTAACAATGAGCAGTTCTTC	CASSLETGRGNNEQFF
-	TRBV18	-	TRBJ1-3	TGTGCCAGCTCAACGGGACTCAGCTCTGGAAACACCATATATTTT	CASSTGLSSGNTIYF
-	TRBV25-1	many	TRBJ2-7	TGTGCCAGCAGTGAATACGGGGGACAGAGGACCTACGAGCAGTACTTC	CASSEYGGQRTYEQYF
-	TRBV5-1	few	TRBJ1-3	TGCGCCAGCAGCCTGCAAGAAGCTGGAAACACCATATATTTT	CASSLQEAGNTIYF
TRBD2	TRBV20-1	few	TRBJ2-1	TGCAGTGCTACGAAGACTAGCGGGATATATGAGCAGTTCTTC	CSATKTSGIYEQFF
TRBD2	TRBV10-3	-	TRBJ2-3	TGTGCCATCAGTGAGTCTGGGGGGACTAGATCGGATACGCAGTATTTT	CAISESGGTRSDTQYF